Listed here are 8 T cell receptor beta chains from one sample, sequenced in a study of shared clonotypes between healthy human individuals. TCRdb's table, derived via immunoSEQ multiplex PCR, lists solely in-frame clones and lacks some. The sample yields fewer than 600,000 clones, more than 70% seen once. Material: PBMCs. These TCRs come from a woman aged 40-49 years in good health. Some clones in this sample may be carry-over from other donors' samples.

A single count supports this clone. DNA for the CDR3: TGCGCCAGCAGCCAATTATACAGGGCTGAAAAACTGTTTTTT. It yields the protein CASSQLYRAEKLFF. This sequence joins TRBV4-1 and TRBJ1-4; D is perhaps TRBD1 (6 bases). Germline V gene lookup returns CDR1 MGHRA and CDR2 YSYEKL. CDR3 length equals 14 residues. Trimming shortened V by 2 bases and J by 7 bases, and 11 bases separated the two germline ends.

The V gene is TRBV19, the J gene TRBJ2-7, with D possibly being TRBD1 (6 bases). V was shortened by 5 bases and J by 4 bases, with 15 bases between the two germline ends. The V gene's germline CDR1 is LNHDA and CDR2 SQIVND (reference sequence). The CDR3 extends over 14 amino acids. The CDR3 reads CASSAGERRYEQYF. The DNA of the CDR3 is TGTGCCAGTAGTGCAGGGGAGAGGCGATACGAGCAGTACTTC.

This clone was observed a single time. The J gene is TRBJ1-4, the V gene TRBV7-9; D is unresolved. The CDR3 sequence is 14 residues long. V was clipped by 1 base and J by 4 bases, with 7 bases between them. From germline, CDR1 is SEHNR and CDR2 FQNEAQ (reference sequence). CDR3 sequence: CASSLERNNEKLFF. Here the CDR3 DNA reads TGTGCCAGCAGCTTAGAGCGAAATAATGAAAAACTGTTTTTT.

CDR3 nucleotides: TGTGCCTGGGGAGACAGGATCTTACCCTACGAGCAGTACTTC. Translated, it gives CAWGDRILPYEQYF. The chain links TRBV30 to TRBJ2-7; tentatively, D is TRBD1 (6 bases). The CDR3 contains 14 residues. Germline V gene lookup returns CDR1 GTSNPN and CDR2 SVGIG (reference sequence). V lost 5 bases, J lost 2 bases, and 16 bases lay in between.

The DNA of the CDR3 is TGTGCCAGCAGGGGGACAGAGGGGGGAGTTTATTGCACCTTC. It is translated as CASRGTEGGVYCTF. The V call is TRBV2, the J call TRBJ1-2, with 7 bases identical to TRBD1. The germline V gene encodes CDR1 SNHLY and CDR2 FYNNEI. With V trimmed by 6 bases and J by 13 bases, 17 bases remained unmatched. This CDR3 has 14 residues.

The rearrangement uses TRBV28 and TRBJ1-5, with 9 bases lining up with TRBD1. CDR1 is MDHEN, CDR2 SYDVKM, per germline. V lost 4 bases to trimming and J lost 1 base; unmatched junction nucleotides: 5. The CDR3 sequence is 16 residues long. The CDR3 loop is CASSSEQGASNQPQHF. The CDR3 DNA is TGTGCCAGCAGTTCCGAACAGGGGGCGAGCAATCAGCCCCAGCATTTT.

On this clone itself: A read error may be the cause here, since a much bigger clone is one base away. As DNA, the CDR3 is TGTGCCAGCAGTTACGACAGGAGAAGCAATCAGCCCCAGCATTTT. Translation: CASSYDRRSNQPQHF. The rearrangement uses TRBV6-6 and TRBJ1-5, with D possibly matching TRBD1 (6 bases). The V end was cut by 2 bases, the J end by 1 base, with 9 bases between. Germline lookup yields CDR1 MNHNY and CDR2 SVGAGI (reference sequence). This CDR3 is built from 15 residues.

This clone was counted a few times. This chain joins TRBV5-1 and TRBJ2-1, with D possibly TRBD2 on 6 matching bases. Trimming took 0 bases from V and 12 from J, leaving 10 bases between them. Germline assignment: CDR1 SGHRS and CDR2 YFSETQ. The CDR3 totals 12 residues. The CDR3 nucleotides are TGCGCCAGCAGCTTGGAACGACTAGGGCAGTTCTTC. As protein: CASSLERLGQFF. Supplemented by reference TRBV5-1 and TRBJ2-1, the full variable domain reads KAGVTQTPRYLIKTRGQQVTLSCSPISGHRSVSWYQQTPGQGLQFLFEYFSETQRNKGNFPGRFSGRQFSNSRSEMNVSTLELGDSALYLCASSLERLGQFFGPGTRLTVL.